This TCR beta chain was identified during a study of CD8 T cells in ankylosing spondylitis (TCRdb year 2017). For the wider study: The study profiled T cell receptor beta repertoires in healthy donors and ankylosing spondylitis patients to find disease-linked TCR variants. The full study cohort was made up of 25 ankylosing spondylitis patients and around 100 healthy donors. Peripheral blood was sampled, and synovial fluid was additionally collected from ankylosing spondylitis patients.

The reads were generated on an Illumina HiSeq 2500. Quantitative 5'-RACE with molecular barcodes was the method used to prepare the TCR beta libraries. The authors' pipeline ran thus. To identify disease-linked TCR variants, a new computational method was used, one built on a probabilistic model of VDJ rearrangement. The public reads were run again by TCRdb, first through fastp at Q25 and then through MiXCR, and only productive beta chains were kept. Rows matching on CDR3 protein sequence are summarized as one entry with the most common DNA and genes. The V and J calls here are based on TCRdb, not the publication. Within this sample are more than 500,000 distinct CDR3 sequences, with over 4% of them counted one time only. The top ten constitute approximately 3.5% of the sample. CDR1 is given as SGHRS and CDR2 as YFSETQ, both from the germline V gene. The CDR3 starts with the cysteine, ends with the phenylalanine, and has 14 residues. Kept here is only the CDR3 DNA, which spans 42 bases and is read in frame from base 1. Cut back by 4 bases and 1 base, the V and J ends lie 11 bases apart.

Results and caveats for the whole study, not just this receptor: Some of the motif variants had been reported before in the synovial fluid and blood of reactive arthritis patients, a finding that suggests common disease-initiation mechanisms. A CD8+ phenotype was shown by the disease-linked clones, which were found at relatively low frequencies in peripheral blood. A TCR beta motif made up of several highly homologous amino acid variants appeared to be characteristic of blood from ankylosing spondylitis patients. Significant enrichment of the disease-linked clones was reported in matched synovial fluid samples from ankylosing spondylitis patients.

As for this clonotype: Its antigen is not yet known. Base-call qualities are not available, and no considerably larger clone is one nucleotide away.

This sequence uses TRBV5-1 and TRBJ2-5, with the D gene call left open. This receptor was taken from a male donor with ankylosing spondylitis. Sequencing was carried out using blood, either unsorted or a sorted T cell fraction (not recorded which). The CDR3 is CASSTGRTQETQYF. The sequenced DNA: TGCGCCAGCAGCACCGGACGTACCCAAGAGACCCAGTACTTC.